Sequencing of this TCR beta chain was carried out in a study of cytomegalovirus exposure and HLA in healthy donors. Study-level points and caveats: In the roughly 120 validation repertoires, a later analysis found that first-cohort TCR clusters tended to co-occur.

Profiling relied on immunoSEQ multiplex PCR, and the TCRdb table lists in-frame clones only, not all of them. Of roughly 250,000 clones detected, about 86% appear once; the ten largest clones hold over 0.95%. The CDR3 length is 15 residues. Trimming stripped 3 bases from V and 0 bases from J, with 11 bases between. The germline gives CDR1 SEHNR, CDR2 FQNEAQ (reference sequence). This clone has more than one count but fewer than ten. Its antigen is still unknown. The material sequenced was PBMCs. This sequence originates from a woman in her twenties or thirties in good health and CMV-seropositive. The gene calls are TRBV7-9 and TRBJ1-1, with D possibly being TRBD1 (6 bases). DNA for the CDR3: TGTGCCAGCAGCTTTTTAACAGGGATGAACACTGAAGCTTTCTTT. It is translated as CASSFLTGMNTEAFF.